The 23 T cell receptor beta chains below come from one sample, sequenced in a study of blood T cells in healthy people across ages. Using a J-beta primer mix together with a sample-barcoded 5' primer, a second PCR was run for roughly 6 to 11 cycles. TCRdb called the 5' RACE reads again in MiXCR, with one record for every CDR3 protein. The profile shows about 730,000 distinct CDR3 sequences, roughly two fifths of them singletons. Sequences were obtained from blood. These receptors originate from a woman aged 55-69 years in good health.

The V gene is TRBV15, the J gene TRBJ1-5; no clear D gene. The CDR3 is 15 amino acids. Germline V gene sequence: CDR1 LNHNV, CDR2 YYDKDF (reference sequence). V was trimmed by 0 bases and J by 7 bases, leaving 13 bases between them. The CDR3 region is CATSRDPGLGQPQHF. CDR3 DNA sequence: TGTGCCACCAGCAGAGATCCGGGGTTAGGGCAGCCCCAGCATTTT.

The CDR3 is CASSLQMSSYNEQFF. The CDR3 coding sequence is TGCGCCAGCAGCCTACAAATGAGCTCCTACAATGAGCAGTTCTTC. This chain uses TRBV4-3 with TRBJ2-1; D unresolved. This CDR3 spans 15 amino acids. Germline V gene sequence: CDR1 LGHNA, CDR2 YSLEER. The V end was cut by 4 bases, the J end by 0 bases, with 10 bases between.

In its sample, this clonotype was seen many times. This chain uses TRBV24-1 with TRBJ2-1, with 9 bases matching TRBD1. The ends lost 7 bases at V and 1 base at J; junction bases unmatched: 4. Germline V gene data show CDR1 as KGHDR and CDR2 as SFDVKD. The length of the CDR3 is 15 residues. CDR3 amino acids: CATRGGTGSYNEQFF. CDR3 DNA sequence: TGTGCCACCAGGGGAGGGACAGGGTCCTACAATGAGCAGTTCTTC.

The chain carries TRBV29-1 and TRBJ1-2, with D unresolved. The germline V gene has CDR1 SQVTM and CDR2 ANQGSEA. V was cut by 0 bases and J by 0 bases, with 5 bases left in between. The CDR3 loop spans 13 amino acids. Here the CDR3 DNA reads TGCAGCGTTGAAGAGGTGGCTAACTATGGCTACACCTTC. Amino acids: CSVEEVANYGYTF.

The V gene is TRBV4-2, the J gene TRBJ1-6; the D gene is possibly TRBD1 (5 bases). CDR3 length equals 14 residues. V was trimmed by 4 bases and J by 7 bases, leaving 11 bases between them. The germline CDR1 and CDR2 sequences are LGHNA and YNFKEQ. The CDR3: CASSPGTWNSPLHF. DNA for the CDR3: TGTGCCAGCAGCCCCGGGACTTGGAATTCACCCCTCCACTTT.

J is TRBJ2-7 and V is TRBV28; TRBD1 agrees at 9 bases. Germline values: CDR1 MDHEN, CDR2 SYDVKM. V lost 7 bases, J lost 5 bases, and 12 bases stayed unmatched. There are 15 residues in the CDR3. The CDR3 reads CASTILAGTGHEQYF. The CDR3 DNA sequence: TGTGCCAGCACCATTCTTGCCGGGACAGGGCACGAGCAGTACTTC.

This clonotype appeared a single time. A read error may be the cause here, since a much bigger clone is one base away. The chain links TRBV11-1 to TRBJ2-1, with TRBD2 matching over 14 bases. CDR3 length: 16 residues. Germline CDR1 reads SGHAT; CDR2 reads FQDESV (reference sequence). The CDR3 DNA reads TGTGCCAGCAGCTCGCCGGGACTAGCGGGAGCGAATGAGCGGTTCTTC. It codes for CASSSPGLAGANERFF.

V gene TRBV7-2 combines with J gene TRBJ2-7, with 12 bases fitting TRBD2. This CDR3 spans 15 amino acids. The V segment lost 5 bases and the J segment 3 bases; nucleotides outside the gene matches: 5. Germline assignment: CDR1 SGHTA and CDR2 FQGNSA. The CDR3 is CASSPTSGGIYEQYF. CDR3 nucleotides: TGTGCCAGCAGCCCCACTAGCGGGGGGATCTACGAGCAGTACTTC.

This clonotype occurred a few times. This chain connects TRBV6-1 to TRBJ2-7; 10 bases match TRBD1. The CDR3 totals 15 residues. Per the germline V gene, CDR1 is MNHNS and CDR2 is SASEGT. Losses at the gene ends were 3 bases for V and 5 bases for J; bases not matched to a gene: 7. CDR3 loop: CASSDRTGGTNEQYF. CDR3 sequence (DNA): TGTGCCAGCAGTGACAGGACAGGGGGAACGAACGAGCAGTACTTC.

The chain carries TRBV7-9 and TRBJ1-4; D is uncertain. Germline V gives CDR1 SEHNR, CDR2 FQNEAQ (reference sequence). Trimming took 5 bases from V and 11 from J, leaving 12 bases between them. The CDR3 contains 12 residues. CDR3: CASSQSSRKLFF. As DNA, the CDR3 is TGTGCCAGCAGCCAATCTTCAAGGAAACTGTTTTTT.

This clonotype was found a few times. The genes are TRBV5-1 and TRBJ2-5; no clear D gene. V dropped 2 bases and J dropped 2 bases, with 19 bases sitting between them. There are 17 residues in the CDR3. CDR1 is SGHRS, CDR2 YFSETQ, per germline. The CDR3 coding sequence is TGCGCCAGCAGCTTAGGTAAACAGCAAATCCTACAAGAGACCCAGTACTTC. This encodes CASSLGKQQILQETQYF.

V and J are TRBV20-1 and TRBJ2-3; perhaps D is TRBD1 or TRBD2 (5 bases each). V was clipped by 6 bases and J by 3 bases, with 16 bases between them. This CDR3 region has 14 residues. Per germline, CDR1 DFQATT and CDR2 SNEGSKA (reference sequence). Here the CDR3 reads CSARDARQTDTQYF. The CDR3 nucleotides are TGCAGTGCCCGGGACGCCCGGCAGACAGATACGCAGTATTTT.

This clonotype was seen a single time. The V gene is TRBV27, the J gene TRBJ2-4, with 8 bases lining up with TRBD2. Losses at the gene ends were 3 bases for V and 10 bases for J; bases not matched to a gene: 5. This CDR3 is 13 amino acids long. The germline V gene has CDR1 MNHEY and CDR2 SMNVEV (reference sequence). CDR3 in DNA: TGTGCCAGCAGTTTGTATAGCGGGGAAATTCAGTACTTC. This codes for CASSLYSGEIQYF.

V gene TRBV7-6 combines with J gene TRBJ2-1; D gene uncertain. The CDR3 has 15 amino acids. Germline-derived CDR1 and CDR2 are SGHVS and FNYEAQ. Trimming cost V 2 bases and J 0 bases, with 8 bases left between them. CDR3 amino acids: CASSLQAFSYNEQFF. The CDR3 DNA follows: TGTGCCAGCAGCTTACAAGCGTTCTCCTACAATGAGCAGTTCTTC.

Only a few counts were recorded for this clonotype. This chain connects TRBV24-1 to TRBJ2-5; D tentatively reads TRBD1 or TRBD2 (5 bases each). The DNA end is more similar to TRBJ2-7, so the J call may be wrong. Germline CDR1 is KGHDR and CDR2 is SFDVKD. The CDR3 runs to 13 residues. This CDR3 is CATSDPGSNEQYF. The CDR3 DNA reads as TGTGCCACCAGTGATCCAGGGAGTAACGAGCAGTACTTC.

A note on this clonotype: With a much larger clone just one base away, this may be a read error. CDR3 protein: CSVSLATGSYKEQFF. The DNA of the CDR3 is TGCAGCGTTTCTCTAGCGACAGGCTCCTACAAGGAGCAGTTCTTC. The V gene is TRBV29-1, the J gene TRBJ2-1; D is perhaps TRBD1 or TRBD2 (6 bases each). The CDR3 is 15 amino acids. In germline, CDR1 is SQVTM, CDR2 ANQGSEA.

The V call is TRBV24-1, the J call TRBJ2-3; 12 nucleotides match TRBD2. This CDR3 spans 16 amino acids. Germline CDR1 KGHDR, CDR2 SFDVKD. Trimming cost V 0 bases and J 7 bases; bases outside gene matches: 4. The CDR3 here is CATSDLGTSGPYTQYF. CDR3 nucleotides: TGTGCCACCAGTGATTTGGGGACTAGCGGGCCCTATACGCAGTATTTT.

V and J are TRBV6-1 and TRBJ1-5; possible D gene TRBD1, 5 bases. The V gene lost 7 bases and the J gene lost 4 bases, with 14 bases spanning the gap. CDR3 size: 14 residues. Germline assignment: CDR1 MNHNS and CDR2 SASEGT. The CDR3 DNA follows: TGTGCCAGCAACAGGAAGGATAGTAATCAGCCCCAGCATTTT. Protein sequence: CASNRKDSNQPQHF.

This clonotype was counted many times. This rearrangement joins TRBV29-1 to TRBJ2-3, with D perhaps TRBD1 or TRBD2 (5 bases each). Germline CDR1 is SQVTM and CDR2 is ANQGSEA. The V end was cut by 3 bases, the J end by 0 bases, with 7 bases between. The CDR3 extends over 13 amino acids. The CDR3 is CSVDRESTDTQYF. CDR3 nucleotide sequence: TGCAGCGTTGACAGGGAGAGCACAGATACGCAGTATTTT.

This clonotype turned up a few times. The chain links TRBV27 to TRBJ1-2, with unresolved D. The V gene's germline CDR1 is MNHEY and CDR2 SMNVEV (reference sequence). The CDR3 sequence is 13 residues long. Trimming left V 6 bases short and J 6 bases short, with 14 bases between. In nucleotides, the CDR3 is TGTGCCAGCAGCAATGCCCGAACGGATGGCTACACCTTC. Encoded protein: CASSNARTDGYTF.

This clonotype was detected only a few times. The chain is built from TRBV12-5 and TRBJ2-3; TRBD1 might be the D (6 bases). This CDR3 has 14 residues. The V end was cut by 6 bases, the J end by 0 bases, with 10 bases between. Germline V CDR1 and CDR2: LGHNT, FRNRAP. CDR3 loop: CASGTGSSTDTQYF. The CDR3 DNA follows: TGTGCTAGTGGGACAGGCTCTAGCACAGATACGCAGTATTTT.

This clonotype was observed a single time. The gene calls are TRBV29-1 and TRBJ2-1; no definite D call. This CDR3 contains 17 residues. Germline V gene data show CDR1 as SQVTM and CDR2 as ANQGSEA. V lost 4 bases and J lost 0, with 19 bases in between. The CDR3 loop reads CSVGIRNRYFSYNEQFF. The CDR3 nucleotides are TGCAGCGTTGGAATTCGAAATCGCTACTTCTCCTACAATGAGCAGTTCTTC.

This chain joins TRBV6-2 or TRBV6-3 and TRBJ1-4; 7 bases align to TRBD1. Per the germline V gene, CDR1 is MNHEY and CDR2 is SVGEGT. The V gene end was trimmed by 8 bases and the J gene end by 3 bases; junction bases not matched to a gene: 6. The CDR3 loop spans 14 amino acids. CDR3 coding DNA: TGTGCCAGCGACGCGGGACAGTCTAATGAAAAACTGTTTTTT. Translating it yields CASDAGQSNEKLFF.